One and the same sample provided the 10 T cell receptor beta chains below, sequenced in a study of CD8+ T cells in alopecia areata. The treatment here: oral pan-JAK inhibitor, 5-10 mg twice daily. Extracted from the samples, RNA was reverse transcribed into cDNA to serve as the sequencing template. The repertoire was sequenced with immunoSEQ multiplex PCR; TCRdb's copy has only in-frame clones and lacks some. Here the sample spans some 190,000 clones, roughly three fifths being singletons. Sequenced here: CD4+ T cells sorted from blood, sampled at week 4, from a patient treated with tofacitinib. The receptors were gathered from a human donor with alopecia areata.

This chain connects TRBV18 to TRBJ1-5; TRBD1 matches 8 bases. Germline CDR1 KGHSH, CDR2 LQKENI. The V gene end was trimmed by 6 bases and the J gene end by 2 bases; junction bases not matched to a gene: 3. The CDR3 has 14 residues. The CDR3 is CASSPDRGNQPQHF. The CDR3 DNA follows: TGTGCCAGCTCGCCGGACAGGGGCAATCAGCCCCAGCATTTT.

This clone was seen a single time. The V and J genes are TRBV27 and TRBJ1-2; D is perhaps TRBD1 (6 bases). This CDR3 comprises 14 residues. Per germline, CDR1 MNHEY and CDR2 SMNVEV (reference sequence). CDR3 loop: CATRWGGGGYGYTF. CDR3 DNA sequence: TGTGCGACCCGGTGGGGGGGCGGTGGCTATGGCTACACCTTC.

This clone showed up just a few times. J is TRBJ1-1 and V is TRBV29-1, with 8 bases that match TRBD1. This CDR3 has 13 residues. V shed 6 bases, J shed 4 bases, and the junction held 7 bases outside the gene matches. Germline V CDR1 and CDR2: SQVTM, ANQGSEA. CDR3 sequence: CSVRTGWSTEAFF. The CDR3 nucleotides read TGCAGCGTCCGGACAGGGTGGTCCACTGAAGCTTTCTTT.

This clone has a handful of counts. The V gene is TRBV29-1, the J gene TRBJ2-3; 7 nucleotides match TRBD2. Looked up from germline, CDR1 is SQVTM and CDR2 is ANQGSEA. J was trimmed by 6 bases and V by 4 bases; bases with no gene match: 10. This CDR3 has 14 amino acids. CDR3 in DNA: TGCAGCGTTGTTGGGGCGGGAGTAGTGGATACGCAGTATTTT. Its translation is CSVVGAGVVDTQYF.

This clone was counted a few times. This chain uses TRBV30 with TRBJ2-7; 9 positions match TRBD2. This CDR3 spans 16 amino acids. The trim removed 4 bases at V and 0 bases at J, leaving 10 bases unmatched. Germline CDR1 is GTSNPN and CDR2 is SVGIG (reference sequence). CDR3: CAWNPRGRDSSYEQYF. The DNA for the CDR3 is TGTGCCTGGAACCCTCGCGGGAGGGACAGCTCCTACGAGCAGTACTTC.

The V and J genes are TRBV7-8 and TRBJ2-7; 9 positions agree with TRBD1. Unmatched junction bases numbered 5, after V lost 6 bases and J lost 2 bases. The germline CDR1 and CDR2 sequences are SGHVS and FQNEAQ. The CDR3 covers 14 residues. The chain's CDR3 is CASRQDRGPYEQYF. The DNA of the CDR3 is TGTGCCAGCAGACAGGACAGGGGACCCTACGAGCAGTACTTC.

The DNA for the CDR3 is TGTGCCACCTCTGACTTCTCTGGGGCCAACGTCCTGACTTTC. This codes for CATSDFSGANVLTF. This chain links TRBV19 with TRBJ2-6, with no clear D. CDR1 is LNHDA and CDR2 is SQIVND in the germline V gene (reference sequence). This CDR3 is built from 14 residues. The germline V and J ends were trimmed by 10 bases and 0 bases, with 10 bases remaining between them.

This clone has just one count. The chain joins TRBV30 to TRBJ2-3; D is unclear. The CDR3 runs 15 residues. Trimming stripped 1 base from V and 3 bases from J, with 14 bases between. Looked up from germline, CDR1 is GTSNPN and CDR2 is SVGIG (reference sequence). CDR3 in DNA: TGTGCCTGGAGTGGGGTTTCCGGCCGGACAGATACGCAGTATTTT. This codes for CAWSGVSGRTDTQYF.

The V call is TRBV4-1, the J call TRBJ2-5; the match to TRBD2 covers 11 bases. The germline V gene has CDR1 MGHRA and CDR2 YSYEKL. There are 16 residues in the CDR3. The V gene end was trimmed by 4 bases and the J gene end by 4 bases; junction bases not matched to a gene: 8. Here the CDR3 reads CASSRSGTSGGETQYF. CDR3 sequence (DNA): TGCGCCAGCAGCCGATCCGGGACTAGCGGCGGAGAGACCCAGTACTTC.

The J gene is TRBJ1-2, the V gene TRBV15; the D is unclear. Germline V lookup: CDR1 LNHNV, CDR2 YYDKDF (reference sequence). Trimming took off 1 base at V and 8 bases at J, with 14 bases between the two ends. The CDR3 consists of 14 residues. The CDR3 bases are TGTGCCACCAGCAGAGCTCGGACGTCGTTGGGCTACACCTTC. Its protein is CATSRARTSLGYTF.